The entry below describes one TCR beta chain. The CDR3 contains 14 residues. The V and J ends lost 6 bases and 6 bases, in that order; junction bases with no gene match: 5. Looked up from germline, CDR1 is MNHNY and CDR2 is SVGAGI (reference sequence). This entry belongs to a study of blood T cell repertoires in COVID-19. Study-level background: Donors in the United States, Italy and Spain gave samples during acute or convalescent COVID-19. Nucleic acid was either cDNA or gDNA, and it came from T cells, B-cell-depleted T cells, or PBMCs.

TCRdb's table, derived via immunoSEQ multiplex PCR, lists solely in-frame clones and lacks some. The table has about 90,000 clones, 80% to 95% seen once. The genes are TRBV6-6 and TRBJ1-4, with 9 bases aligning to TRBD1. The sequence was collected from a woman aged 55-75 years with active COVID-19. The specimen sequenced was peripheral blood. The CDR3 region is CASRTTGGDEKLFF. In nucleotides, the CDR3 is TGTGCCAGCAGAACGACAGGGGGGGATGAAAAACTGTTTTTT.